This TCR beta chain was recorded in a study of Ad26.COV2.S vaccination and SARS-CoV-2 variants. Study summary: Donor got 5x10^10 or 1x10^11 viral particles of Ad26.COV2.S.

The germline V gene encodes CDR1 LNHDA and CDR2 SQIVND (reference sequence). The CDR3 runs 14 residues. The trim removed 1 base at V and 7 bases at J, leaving 4 bases unmatched. Treatment in this sample: 15 to 20 received Ad26.COV2.S at low or high dose, single or two shots; several received placebo; per-sample allocation not given. Collection of the samples took place on day 63 after the first injection of vaccine or placebo. Study-wide results and caveats: People who got the vaccine or the placebo had similar non-spike TCR breadth. Estimates derived from TCR breadth and depth analyses may have underestimated total T cell responses. Individuals receiving vaccine had higher spike-specific TCR breadth than placebo recipients did.

As regards this clone: The antigen is not known.

Repertoires were generated with immunoSEQ multiplex PCR, while TCRdb's copy carries only in-frame clones and drops some. The repertoire holds approximately 350,000 clones, with around 87% as singletons. Material: peripheral blood, obtained in a trial of Ad26.COV2.S vaccine versus placebo. This chain connects TRBV19 to TRBJ2-3, with 8 bases that match TRBD2. This TCR was recovered from a person aged 18 to 59 who received the Ad26.COV2.S COVID-19 vaccine or a placebo. The DNA for the CDR3 is TGTGCCAGTAGTATAGTTGCGGGGGGACATACGCAGTATTTT. It encodes CASSIVAGGHTQYF.